Listed here is a single TCR beta chain. How the authors handled the data: Amplification of reference gene primers provided the estimated nucleated cell counts. This table comes from immunoSEQ multiplex PCR, and its TCRdb copy is limited to in-frame clones, with some not included. V and J calls and clone size come straight from that table; D and trimming were deduced from the DNA. This table holds 95,000 to 100,000 clones, more than 75% found once. The record originates from a study of blood T cell repertoires in COVID-19. Study as a whole: COVID-19 samples, acute and convalescent, were from the United States, Italy and Spain. T cells, B-cell-depleted T cells, or PBMCs provided the cDNA or gDNA that served as material.

Germline lookup yields CDR1 WNHNN and CDR2 SYGVQD (reference sequence). Trimming pared 7 bases from V and 0 bases from J, leaving 22 bases between. The CDR3 sequence is 18 residues long. This sequence originates from a woman aged 25-40 years with acute or convalescent COVID-19. The sequenced sample consisted of peripheral blood. V usage is TRBV10-1 and J usage is TRBJ2-4, with D unclear. The CDR3 here is CASTRRTDPAIAKNIQYF. CDR3 coding DNA: TGCGCCAGCACCCGTAGAACCGATCCTGCAATAGCCAAAAACATTCAGTACTTC.